These 25 T cell receptor beta chains originate from one sample sequenced in a study of OX40 agonist ivuxolimab in advanced cancers. Sequencing used immunoSEQ multiplex PCR; TCRdb keeps in-frame clones, though not all of them. The sample has approximately 55,000 clones; roughly 87% are singletons. Sequencing was performed on CD4+ or CD8+ T cells sorted from blood, taken in a trial of the OX40 agonist ivuxolimab. These receptors were collected from an adult with an advanced solid tumor such as melanoma, head and neck, liver or kidney cancer.

The gene calls are TRBV10-1 and TRBJ1-1, with D tentatively TRBD1 (6 bases). The germline V gene encodes CDR1 WNHNN and CDR2 SYGVQD (reference sequence). The length of the CDR3 is 12 residues. Trimming took off 6 bases at V and 3 bases at J, with 8 bases between the two ends. The CDR3 region is CASSAGDTEAFF. Here the CDR3 DNA reads TGCGCCAGCAGCGCAGGGGACACTGAAGCTTTCTTT.

The chain is built from TRBV29-1 and TRBJ2-5, with D possibly matching TRBD2 (7 bases). V shed 5 bases and J shed 7 bases, with 11 bases lying between them. CDR3 length equals 11 residues. Germline V CDR1 and CDR2: SQVTM, ANQGSEA. In nucleotides, the CDR3 is TGCAGCGTTCAGGGAGGGGGGACCCAGTACTTC. Its protein is CSVQGGGTQYF.

The V and J genes are TRBV27 and TRBJ2-2, with 9 nucleotides matching TRBD1. Germline-derived CDR1 and CDR2 are MNHEY and SMNVEV (reference sequence). Trimming took 6 bases from V and 4 from J; bases not matched to a gene: 6. CDR3 length equals 15 residues. The CDR3 sequence is CASSPGTGSTGELFF. The CDR3, as DNA: TGTGCCAGCAGCCCCGGGACAGGGTCCACCGGGGAGCTGTTTTTT.

This chain uses TRBV5-1 with TRBJ2-4; D is uncertain. CDR1 and CDR2 (germline): SGHRS, YFSETQ. Trimming took 0 bases from V and 0 from J, leaving 7 bases between them. The CDR3 loop spans 15 amino acids. CDR3 loop: CASSLVFGAKNIQYF. The CDR3 coding sequence is TGCGCCAGCAGCTTGGTGTTCGGAGCCAAAAACATTCAGTACTTC.

This rearrangement joins TRBV28 to TRBJ1-1; D is ambiguous. Trimming took off 3 bases at V and 4 bases at J, with 12 bases between the two ends. The V gene's germline CDR1 is MDHEN and CDR2 SYDVKM. This CDR3 region has 14 residues. The CDR3 coding sequence is TGTGCCAGCAGTTTTGGGTTAAGCGGCACTGAAGCTTTCTTT. Protein: CASSFGLSGTEAFF.

The chain recombines TRBV18 with TRBJ1-5; D unresolved. The germline V gene has CDR1 KGHSH and CDR2 LQKENI. Deletions cut 4 bases from V and 0 bases from J, with 10 bases between. CDR3 length equals 15 residues. The CDR3 region is CASSRSYDSNQPQHF. The CDR3 nucleotides read TGTGCCAGCTCACGCAGCTACGATAGCAATCAGCCCCAGCATTTT.

The chain employs TRBV18 and TRBJ1-1; no firm D call. Germline V CDR1 and CDR2: KGHSH, LQKENI. This CDR3 comprises 14 residues. Trimming cost V 5 bases and J 1 base, with 11 bases left between them. This CDR3 is CASSVLPQNTEAFF. The CDR3 DNA sequence: TGTGCCAGCTCAGTTCTACCGCAGAACACTGAAGCTTTCTTT.

The chain has TRBV28 and TRBJ1-2; the D is unclear. This CDR3 region has 15 residues. Trimming left V 6 bases short and J 5 bases short, with 19 bases between. Germline CDR1 MDHEN, CDR2 SYDVKM. The CDR3 DNA sequence: TGTGCCAGCAGCCGAGGAGGTACTTTGGGGTATGGCTACACCTTC. It translates to CASSRGGTLGYGYTF.

The V call is TRBV19, the J call TRBJ1-5; TRBD1 might be the D (5 bases). The V gene lost 5 bases and the J gene lost 0 bases, with 17 bases spanning the gap. The germline CDR1 and CDR2 sequences are LNHDA and SQIVND (reference sequence). This CDR3 spans 17 amino acids. CDR3 DNA: TGTGCCAGTAGTGAACGGACGGGGCTCTATAGCAATCAGCCCCAGCATTTT. Its translation is CASSERTGLYSNQPQHF.

This chain links TRBV6-1 with TRBJ2-1; D is unresolved. Germline lookup yields CDR1 MNHNS and CDR2 SASEGT. Between the trimmed V and J ends, which lost 1 base and 2 bases, there was a span of 9 bases. CDR3 length: 15 residues. CDR3 nucleotide sequence: TGTGCCAGCAGTGAAGGTGGCGACCCCTACAATGAGCAGTTCTTC. This encodes CASSEGGDPYNEQFF.

The genes are TRBV11-2 and TRBJ2-7; a possible D gene is TRBD1 (6 bases). The CDR3 is made up of 17 amino acids. Germline V lookup: CDR1 SGHAT, CDR2 FQNNGV. The V end was cut by 5 bases, the J end by 3 bases, with 23 bases between. Here the CDR3 reads CASSRTTVRGSFYEQYF. DNA for the CDR3: TGTGCCAGCAGCAGAACCACCGTAAGGGGGAGCTTCTACGAGCAGTACTTC.

J is TRBJ1-4 and V is TRBV19; D remains unclear. Looked up from germline, CDR1 is LNHDA and CDR2 is SQIVND (reference sequence). The CDR3 loop spans 13 amino acids. Trimming pared 10 bases from V and 7 bases from J, leaving 16 bases between. DNA of the CDR3: TGTGCCACCTTGGACGGTAACACTGAAAAACTGTTTTTT. This sequence encodes CATLDGNTEKLFF.

CDR3 residues: CASSQEWSGPPYNEQFF. CDR3 sequence (DNA): TGTGCCAGCAGCCAAGAGTGGAGCGGGCCACCTTACAATGAGCAGTTCTTC. The chain joins TRBV4-2 to TRBJ2-1; D possibly corresponds to TRBD2 (6 bases). CDR3 length: 17 residues. Germline loops: CDR1 LGHNA, CDR2 YNFKEQ. Trimming took 0 bases from V and 4 from J, leaving 16 bases between them.

This rearrangement joins TRBV19 to TRBJ1-5; no clear D gene. The CDR3 extends over 15 amino acids. The V gene lost 5 bases and the J gene lost 6 bases, with 17 bases spanning the gap. From germline, CDR1 is LNHDA and CDR2 SQIVND (reference sequence). The CDR3 is CASSPRSALGQPQHF. CDR3 DNA: TGTGCCAGTAGTCCCCGGTCGGCCCTCGGTCAGCCCCAGCATTTT.

CDR3 in DNA: TGTGCCAGCAGCTTGGGAGGCCTCCCAAGCACCAACACTGAAGCTTTCTTT. Translation: CASSLGGLPSTNTEAFF. The chain recombines TRBV5-8 with TRBJ1-1, with D uncertain. The CDR3 totals 17 residues. Trimming removed 0 bases from V and 2 bases from J, with 17 bases in between. In germline, CDR1 is SGHTS, CDR2 YDEGEE.

This rearrangement joins TRBV4-2 to TRBJ2-1; perhaps TRBD1 as D (6 bases). CDR1 and CDR2 (germline): LGHNA, YNFKEQ. This CDR3 has 11 residues. V lost 4 bases, J lost 10 bases, and 8 bases lay in between. The chain's CDR3 is CASSPGTEQFF. The CDR3 DNA reads TGTGCCAGCAGCCCCGGGACAGAGCAGTTCTTC.

The chain is built from TRBV19 and TRBJ2-5; 9 positions match TRBD2. Looked up from germline, CDR1 is LNHDA and CDR2 is SQIVND (reference sequence). J lost 4 bases, V lost 5 bases, and 5 bases had no gene match. This CDR3 spans 14 amino acids. CDR3 protein: CASSSPGLAETQYF. CDR3 DNA: TGTGCCAGTAGTTCCCCGGGACTAGCAGAGACCCAGTACTTC.

This sequence joins TRBV9 and TRBJ2-7, with D hard to call. Germline values: CDR1 SGDLS, CDR2 YYNGEE. The V end lost 0 bases, the J end lost 0 bases, and 10 bases lay between the germline ends. The CDR3 has 15 amino acids. The CDR3: CASSVEGQSSYEQYF. Here the CDR3 DNA reads TGTGCCAGCAGCGTAGAGGGCCAGAGCTCCTACGAGCAGTACTTC.

The chain is built from TRBV7-2 and TRBJ2-1; 7 bases line up with TRBD1. V lost 4 bases to trimming and J lost 0 bases; unmatched junction nucleotides: 6. Looked up from germline, CDR1 is SGHTA and CDR2 is FQGNSA. This CDR3 is built from 16 residues. CDR3 sequence reads: CASSSIRDSSYNEQFF. The CDR3 region has the DNA TGTGCCAGCAGCTCCATCAGGGACAGCTCCTACAATGAGCAGTTCTTC.

The chain uses TRBV10-2 and TRBJ1-4; no clear D. The CDR3 has 15 amino acids. Trimming removed 2 bases from V and 5 bases from J, with 12 bases in between. Per the germline V gene, CDR1 is WSHSY and CDR2 is SAAADI. The DNA of the CDR3 is TGCGCCAGCAGTGAGATCCCGTCTCAAAATGAAAAACTGTTTTTT. Translated: CASSEIPSQNEKLFF.

V gene TRBV11-2 combines with J gene TRBJ2-1, with 7 bases lining up with TRBD2. Looked up from germline, CDR1 is SGHAT and CDR2 is FQNNGV. V lost 1 base to trimming and J lost 4 bases; unmatched junction nucleotides: 4. CDR3 length: 15 amino acids. The chain's CDR3 is CASSLGLGRYNEQFF. The DNA of the CDR3 is TGTGCCAGCAGCTTAGGCCTCGGGAGGTACAATGAGCAGTTCTTC.

This chain joins TRBV6-6 and TRBJ1-2, with D hard to call. Germline V gene lookup returns CDR1 MNHNY and CDR2 SVGAGI (reference sequence). V shed 8 bases and J shed 3 bases, with 7 bases lying between them. The CDR3 is 11 residues long. The CDR3 here is CASGPYYGYTF. CDR3 in DNA: TGTGCCAGCGGACCTTACTATGGCTACACCTTC.

The CDR3 spells CASSLEQGVISYEQYF. As DNA, the CDR3 is TGTGCCAGCAGCTTGGAGCAGGGGGTGATTTCCTACGAGCAGTACTTC. The chain joins TRBV5-6 to TRBJ2-5; TRBD1 matches at 7 bases. The J call is doubtful: the DNA matches TRBJ2-7 better. The CDR3 extends over 16 amino acids. CDR1 and CDR2 from the germline V gene are SGHDT and YYEEEE.

The chain carries TRBV18 and TRBJ1-4; tentatively, D is TRBD1 (5 bases). Germline loops: CDR1 KGHSH, CDR2 LQKENI. The CDR3 has 14 amino acids. Trimming cost V 0 bases and J 5 bases, with 7 bases left between them. The CDR3 spells CASSPPGQNEKLFF. DNA for the CDR3: TGTGCCAGCTCACCACCGGGGCAAAATGAAAAACTGTTTTTT.

J is TRBJ2-2 and V is TRBV10-1, with 13 bases aligning to TRBD2. Losses at the gene ends were 3 bases for V and 7 bases for J; bases not matched to a gene: 5. The germline V gene has CDR1 WNHNN and CDR2 SYGVQD (reference sequence). The CDR3 runs to 16 residues. The CDR3 loop reads CASSEGGLAGVGELFF. DNA of the CDR3: TGCGCCAGCAGTGAAGGAGGACTAGCGGGAGTCGGGGAGCTGTTTTTT.